The 4 T cell receptor beta chains presented below share a single source sample, sequenced in a study of shared clonotypes between healthy human individuals. The method was immunoSEQ multiplex PCR; TCRdb's version includes in-frame clones alone and lacks a portion of them. The sample has hundreds of thousands of clones; approximately 80% are singletons. The specimen was PBMCs. The receptor set was obtained from a woman between 35 and 50 years old in good health. Some clones in this sample may be carry-over from other donors' samples.

To note about this clone: The same CDR3 can be traced to other DNA sequences in this sample. The gene calls are TRBV5-1 and TRBJ2-3, with TRBD1 as a possible D gene (6 bases). Per the germline V gene, CDR1 is SGHRS and CDR2 is YFSETQ. Between the trimmed V and J ends, which lost 0 bases and 6 bases, there was a span of 20 bases. There are 17 residues in the CDR3. CDR3 nucleotide sequence: TGCGCCAGCAGCTTGGCCTTAACTGGGGGCGCGACGGATACGCAGTATTTT. It yields the protein CASSLALTGGATDTQYF.

This rearrangement joins TRBV11-2 to TRBJ1-2; 8 bases agree with TRBD1. Germline trimming cut 1 base from V and 8 bases from J; bases unmatched to any gene: 18. Germline V gives CDR1 SGHAT, CDR2 FQNNGV. CDR3 length: 18 residues. In DNA, the CDR3 is TGTGCCAGCAGCTTAGGGCCCGGATCCGGACAGGGAGACTTCGGCTACACCTTC. Protein product: CASSLGPGSGQGDFGYTF.

The chain recombines TRBV9 with TRBJ1-3, with D tentatively TRBD1 (5 bases). Between the trimmed V and J ends, which lost 2 bases and 4 bases, there was a span of 16 bases. Germline V gene sequence: CDR1 SGDLS, CDR2 YYNGEE. CDR3 size: 16 residues. As DNA, the CDR3 is TGTGCCAGCAGCGTGGACCTTACAGGACTGGGAAACACCATATATTTT. Its translation is CASSVDLTGLGNTIYF. Supplemented by reference TRBV9 and TRBJ1-3, the full variable domain reads DSGVTQTPKHLITATGQRVTLRCSPRSGDLSVYWYQQSLDQGLQFLIQYYNGEERAKGNILERFSAQQFPDLHSELNLSSLELGDSALYFCASSVDLTGLGNTIYFGEGSWLTVV.

The rearrangement links TRBV28 to TRBJ2-7; D possibly corresponds to TRBD2 (6 bases). Germline V gives CDR1 MDHEN, CDR2 SYDVKM. The CDR3 runs 14 residues. Trimming removed 10 bases at V and 4 bases at J, with 20 bases between. CDR3 sequence reads: CATQGGRHGYEQYF. The CDR3 coding sequence is TGTGCCACCCAAGGAGGGAGACATGGATACGAGCAGTACTTC.